The 14 T cell receptor beta chains presented below share a single source sample, sequenced in a study of OX40 agonist ivuxolimab in advanced cancers. TCRdb's table, derived via immunoSEQ multiplex PCR, lists solely in-frame clones and lacks some. The sample shows under 15,000 clones, about 73% of them seen only once. The material sequenced was CD4+ or CD8+ T cells sorted from blood, taken in a trial of the OX40 agonist ivuxolimab. The receptor source for this set is an adult with an advanced solid tumor such as melanoma, head and neck, liver or kidney cancer.

This chain joins TRBV11-2 and TRBJ2-3, with 12 bases fitting TRBD2. From germline, CDR1 is SGHAT and CDR2 FQNNGV. The CDR3 is made up of 17 amino acids. V was pared by 3 bases and J by 3 bases, with 7 bases of the junction left unmatched. The CDR3 here is CASSFTSGRWVTDTQYF. Here the CDR3 DNA reads TGTGCCAGCAGCTTTACTAGCGGGAGGTGGGTAACAGATACGCAGTATTTT.

The J gene is TRBJ2-3, the V gene TRBV9, with D unresolved. V was trimmed by 0 bases and J by 6 bases, leaving 8 bases between them. The V gene's germline CDR1 is SGDLS and CDR2 YYNGEE. The CDR3 totals 13 residues. CDR3 sequence reads: CASSVEGEDTQYF. CDR3 coding DNA: TGTGCCAGCAGCGTAGAAGGTGAGGATACGCAGTATTTT.

Here the CDR3 reads CTSSQGSRFIHEQYF. DNA for the CDR3: TGCACCAGCAGCCAAGGTTCCAGGTTTATCCACGAGCAGTACTTC. The V and J genes are TRBV1 and TRBJ2-7; the table's D call, TRBD1, has no DNA check behind it. TRBV1 is flagged as a pseudogene. CDR3 length: 15 amino acids.

This chain joins TRBV11-2 and TRBJ2-5; weak D call: TRBD2 (6 bases). The germline V gene has CDR1 SGHAT and CDR2 FQNNGV. V lost 2 bases to trimming and J lost 1 base, with 14 bases between them. CDR3 length equals 16 residues. Here the CDR3 DNA reads TGTGCCAGCAGCTTAAAGGGCGGGGCCCGCCAAGAGACCCAGTACTTC. Protein product: CASSLKGGARQETQYF.

The rearrangement uses TRBV30 and TRBJ2-7, with D unclear. The germline V gene has CDR1 GTSNPN and CDR2 SVGIG (reference sequence). The V gene lost 0 bases and the J gene lost 3 bases, with 9 bases spanning the gap. The CDR3 length is 13 residues. In nucleotides, the CDR3 is TGTGCCTGGAGTGTACGGCACAGCTACGAGCAGTACTTC. Its protein product is CAWSVRHSYEQYF.

The chain combines TRBV13 with TRBJ2-1; 13 bases agree with TRBD2. CDR1 and CDR2 from the germline V gene are PRHDT and FYEKMQ (reference sequence). With V trimmed by 5 bases and J by 1 base, 14 bases remained unmatched. This CDR3 has 20 amino acids. CDR3 DNA: TGTGCCAGCAGCCGGATCCGGACTAGCGGGAGAACGGGATCCTACAATGAGCAGTTCTTC. It translates to CASSRIRTSGRTGSYNEQFF.

The chain recombines TRBV27 with TRBJ1-1, with D hard to call. Deletions cut 2 bases from V and 4 bases from J, with 8 bases between. CDR1 is MNHEY, CDR2 SMNVEV, per germline (reference sequence). CDR3 length: 13 residues. For the CDR3, the DNA is TGTGCCAGCAGTTTAGGGTTGCGCACTGAAGCTTTCTTT. It is translated as CASSLGLRTEAFF.

The rearrangement links TRBV28 to TRBJ1-6; 9 nucleotides agree with TRBD1. The J segment lost 10 bases and the V segment lost 4 bases, leaving 8 bases of the junction unmatched. The CDR3 has 15 residues. Germline V gene sequence: CDR1 MDHEN, CDR2 SYDVKM. CDR3 sequence: CASSSQGTGTSPLHF. The CDR3, as DNA: TGTGCCAGCAGTTCCCAGGGGACAGGGACATCACCCCTCCACTTT.

The rearrangement joins TRBV11-2 to TRBJ1-3; D is undetermined. Germline CDR1 and CDR2: SGHAT and FQNNGV. Trimming removed 1 base from V and 1 base from J, with 5 bases in between. This CDR3 has 14 residues. CDR3 in amino acids: CASSLGASGNTIYF. The DNA for the CDR3 is TGTGCCAGCAGCTTAGGGGCTTCTGGAAACACCATATATTTT.

The rearrangement uses TRBV2 and TRBJ2-1; the match to TRBD2 covers 12 bases. The germline CDR1 and CDR2 sequences are SNHLY and FYNNEI. Trimming removed 9 bases from V and 5 bases from J; junction bases left unmatched: 20. This CDR3 has 19 residues. This CDR3 is CASMGLAGDSGSLDNEQFF. The CDR3 bases are TGTGCCAGTATGGGACTAGCGGGTGATAGTGGGAGCCTAGACAATGAGCAGTTCTTC.

The chain combines TRBV4-2 with TRBJ2-1; weak D call: TRBD2 (5 bases). With 0 bases removed from V and 4 bases from J, the gap between germline ends came to 22 bases. This CDR3 region has 19 residues. The germline CDR1 and CDR2 sequences are LGHNA and YNFKEQ. In nucleotides, the CDR3 is TGTGCCAGCAGCCAAGAAGCTTCCAGCGGAATTTCCCCTTACAATGAGCAGTTCTTC. This codes for CASSQEASSGISPYNEQFF.

The table lists this clone with a few counts. The chain combines TRBV6-1 with TRBJ2-7, with TRBD1 matching over 11 bases. Unmatched junction bases numbered 2, after V lost 1 base and J lost 3 bases. From germline, CDR1 is MNHNS and CDR2 SASEGT. The CDR3 loop spans 15 amino acids. The CDR3 here is CASSEGGTGGYEQYF. The CDR3 DNA reads as TGTGCCAGCAGTGAAGGGGGGACAGGGGGCTACGAGCAGTACTTC.

The chain carries TRBV5-3 and TRBJ1-1; 10 nucleotides match TRBD1. TRBV5-3 carries the ORF label, with uncertain function. The V gene end was trimmed by 8 bases and the J gene end by 9 bases; junction bases not matched to a gene: 16. The CDR3 consists of 15 residues. CDR3 protein: CASSGSGTGEMKAFF. The CDR3 DNA is TGTGCCAGCAGCGGCAGCGGGACAGGGGAAATGAAAGCTTTCTTT.

The J gene is TRBJ2-7, the V gene TRBV2; D ambiguous. The CDR3 has 12 residues. The V gene lost 3 bases and the J gene lost 5 bases, with 8 bases spanning the gap. Germline V gene lookup returns CDR1 SNHLY and CDR2 FYNNEI. The CDR3 reads CASSDGSHEQYF. The CDR3 nucleotides read TGTGCCAGCAGTGACGGATCTCACGAGCAGTACTTC. Looking up the rest from reference TRBV2 and TRBJ2-7 gives the full variable domain: EPEVTQTPSHQVTQMGQEVILRCVPISNHLYFYWYRQILGQKVEFLVSFYNNEISEKSEIFDDQFSVERPDGSNFTLKIRSTKLEDSAMYFCASSDGSHEQYFGPGTRLTVT.